The 11 T cell receptor beta chains below all came from one sample that was sequenced in a study of cytomegalovirus exposure and HLA in healthy donors. PCR amplification relied on 60 Vbeta primers (plus 13 Jbeta primers). The repertoire was sequenced with immunoSEQ multiplex PCR; TCRdb's copy has only in-frame clones and lacks some. The sample has 200,000 to 300,000 clones, roughly 81% seen once; the top ten hold roughly 2%. The material sequenced was PBMCs. Every receptor here comes from a woman in her thirties or forties in good health and CMV-seropositive.

This clone was seen only a few times. J is TRBJ1-5 and V is TRBV30; D gene uncertain. This CDR3 spans 13 amino acids. V was shortened by 1 base and J by 0 bases, with 4 bases between the two germline ends. CDR1 and CDR2 from the germline V gene are GTSNPN and SVGIG (reference sequence). CDR3 sequence: CAWSDNSNQPQHF. The CDR3 DNA is TGTGCCTGGAGTGACAATAGCAATCAGCCCCAGCATTTT.

Concerning this clone: Compared with germline, one end of the junction differs, possibly owing to a read error. Other nucleotide sequences from this sample produce the same CDR3. This chain joins TRBV5-6 and TRBJ1-2, with 8 bases aligning to TRBD1. Germline CDR1 and CDR2: SGHDT and YYEEEE. CDR3 length: 13 residues. The CDR3 sequence is CATSLGTGAGYTF. The CDR3 DNA reads TGTGCCACCTCTCTGGGGACAGGTGCTGGCTATACCTTC.

V is TRBV7-3 and J is TRBJ2-1; 7 nucleotides agree with TRBD2. Germline values: CDR1 SGHTA, CDR2 FQGTGA. The CDR3 sequence is 14 residues long. With 2 bases clipped from V and 5 bases from J, the junction kept 3 bases outside the gene matches. CDR3 in amino acids: CASSLAGVNNEQFF. CDR3 bases: TGTGCCAGCAGCTTAGCGGGAGTTAACAATGAGCAGTTCTTC.

The rearrangement joins TRBV6-6 to TRBJ1-5, with 7 nucleotides matching TRBD1. Germline-derived CDR1 and CDR2 are MNHNY and SVGAGI (reference sequence). The CDR3 is 14 amino acids. The junction had 2 bases not matched to a gene; V was cut back by 5 bases and J by 1 base. The CDR3 protein is CASSNRGSNQPQHF. The CDR3 bases are TGTGCCAGCAGTAACAGGGGCAGCAATCAGCCCCAGCATTTT.

J is TRBJ1-2 and V is TRBV29-1; D gene uncertain. Trimming removed 7 bases at V and 5 bases at J, with 14 bases between. The V gene's germline CDR1 is SQVTM and CDR2 ANQGSEA. The CDR3 runs to 12 residues. CDR3 residues: CSGQTETYGYTF. The CDR3 nucleotides read TGCAGCGGGCAAACAGAAACTTATGGCTACACCTTC.

V gene TRBV6-6 combines with J gene TRBJ1-1; D gene ambiguous. This CDR3 comprises 14 residues. The germline CDR1 and CDR2 sequences are MNHNY and SVGAGI (reference sequence). V lost 2 bases to trimming and J lost 3 bases, with 10 bases between them. The CDR3: CASSYRSADTEAFF. The CDR3, as DNA: TGTGCCAGCAGTTACCGTTCGGCGGACACTGAAGCTTTCTTT.

This clone appeared a few times. The CDR3, as DNA: TGTGCCAGCAGTTTGGGCAGTCAGCCCCAGCATTTT. Protein sequence: CASSLGSQPQHF. The chain has TRBV28 and TRBJ1-5; D unclear. Trimming took 3 bases from V and 6 from J, leaving 6 bases between them. The CDR3 length is 12 residues. Germline-derived CDR1 and CDR2 are MDHEN and SYDVKM.

This clone was counted only a few times. The rearrangement uses TRBV7-8 and TRBJ2-5; 9 bases map to TRBD2. The V gene's germline CDR1 is SGHVS and CDR2 FQNEAQ. V dropped 5 bases and J dropped 5; count of bases not matched to a gene: 9. The CDR3 spans 15 residues. This chain's CDR3 is CASSEGLADSETQYF. CDR3 nucleotide sequence: TGTGCCAGCAGCGAGGGACTAGCAGACAGCGAGACCCAGTACTTC.

Details on this clone: At one end, the junction sequence differs from germline, possibly due to a read error. The V gene is TRBV27, the J gene TRBJ2-7; a weak D match, TRBD1 (5 bases). This CDR3 spans 12 amino acids. CDR1 MNHEY and CDR2 SMNVEV come from the germline V gene (reference sequence). CDR3 in DNA: TGTGCCAGCAGCTCGCCTTCCAGGGATCTGAGGTTC. Protein product: CASSSPSRDLRF.

The chain employs TRBV18 and TRBJ1-1, with D maybe TRBD1 (5 bases). The germline V gene has CDR1 KGHSH and CDR2 LQKENI. The CDR3 contains 15 residues. Trimming removed 1 base at V and 1 base at J, with 10 bases between. Written as DNA, the CDR3 is TGTGCCAGCTCACCACGAGACAGTTCGAACACTGAAGCTTTCTTT. Its translation is CASSPRDSSNTEAFF.

The genes are TRBV2 and TRBJ1-2; D is perhaps TRBD1 (5 bases). V dropped 7 bases and J dropped 4 bases, with 19 bases sitting between them. This CDR3 has 15 amino acids. Germline CDR1 and CDR2: SNHLY and FYNNEI. The CDR3 loop reads CASTSEWSGGYGYTF. The CDR3 coding sequence is TGTGCCAGCACTTCTGAATGGTCGGGGGGCTATGGCTACACCTTC.